The clone carrying this T cell receptor beta chain was counted ten times or more. The data originate from a study of neurological immune-mediated disorders. The time point was: longitudinal time-point 3. Germline trimming cut 7 bases from V and 2 bases from J; bases unmatched to any gene: 9. The V gene's germline CDR1 is SQVTM and CDR2 ANQGSEA. The CDR3 is 14 residues long. TCRdb fed the 5' RACE reads into MiXCR, producing one record per CDR3 protein. The sample lists about 81,000 distinct CDR3 sequences; approximately 4.3% were seen once. The receptor's source is a woman aged 55-69 years with multiple sclerosis. The chain combines TRBV29-1 with TRBJ2-7; TRBD1 aligns across 9 bases. Material: PBMCs. CDR3 sequence (DNA): TGCAGCGGCCGTAAAGGGACAGGGCCCTACGAGCAGTACTTC. It yields the protein CSGRKGTGPYEQYF.